Listed here are 21 T cell receptor beta chains from one sample, sequenced in a study of T cells in narcolepsy. TCRdb's table, derived via immunoSEQ multiplex PCR, lists solely in-frame clones and lacks some. The sample has 7,000 to 10,000 clones, around 61% seen once. Sequenced: CD45RA- memory CD8+ T cells from PBMCs. These receptors originate from a human donor with narcolepsy.

The V and J genes are TRBV7-8 and TRBJ2-2, with D maybe TRBD2 (7 bases). This CDR3 comprises 15 residues. Germline values: CDR1 SGHVS, CDR2 FQNEAQ. The V gene lost 6 bases and the J gene lost 5 bases, with 16 bases spanning the gap. CDR3 nucleotides: TGTGCCAGCAGACGTCGAGGGGGGGATACCGGGGAGCTGTTTTTT. Translating gives CASRRRGGDTGELFF.

J is TRBJ1-1 and V is TRBV29-1, with 9 bases matching TRBD1. The CDR3 is 15 amino acids. The V segment lost 5 bases and the J segment 0 bases; nucleotides outside the gene matches: 7. Per germline, CDR1 SQVTM and CDR2 ANQGSEA. The chain's CDR3 is CSVQGTGQVNTEAFF. The DNA of the CDR3 is TGCAGCGTTCAAGGGACAGGGCAGGTGAACACTGAAGCTTTCTTT.

This clone came up a few times. The chain carries TRBV5-4 and TRBJ1-1, with D perhaps matching TRBD1 (5 bases). Germline CDR1 reads SGHNT; CDR2 reads YYREEE (reference sequence). This CDR3 region has 15 residues. V shed 4 bases and J shed 2 bases, with 15 bases lying between them. The CDR3 protein is CASSPNRFVNTEAFF. CDR3 bases: TGTGCCAGCAGCCCGAACAGGTTTGTCAACACTGAAGCTTTCTTT.

The chain employs TRBV4-2 and TRBJ2-1; D may match TRBD1 or TRBD2 (6 bases each). The CDR3 spans 16 residues. Germline CDR1 is LGHNA and CDR2 is YNFKEQ. V dropped 0 bases and J dropped 2 bases, with 11 bases sitting between them. This CDR3 is CASSQDPGATYNEQFF. The CDR3 DNA reads TGTGCCAGCAGCCAAGATCCGGGGGCTACCTACAATGAGCAGTTCTTC.

Regarding this clone: One junction end does not reproduce the germline sequence, and a read error may be involved. Other DNA sequences in this sample translate to the same CDR3. The V call is TRBV13, the J call TRBJ2-7; D might be TRBD1 or TRBD2, each matching 6 bases. Germline V gives CDR1 PRHDT, CDR2 FYEKMQ (reference sequence). The CDR3 covers 18 residues. CDR3 in amino acids: CARSSRGIGGPNSYEQYF. CDR3 sequence (DNA): TGCGCCCGCAGCTCTAGGGGGATAGGGGGGCCTAACTCCTACGAGCAGTACTTC.

This clone was counted a few times. The rearrangement joins TRBV7-6 to TRBJ1-2; D is possibly TRBD1 (6 bases). Germline V gene lookup returns CDR1 SGHVS and CDR2 FNYEAQ. With 5 bases removed from V and 7 bases from J, the gap between germline ends came to 11 bases. The CDR3 is made up of 12 amino acids. The CDR3 DNA sequence: TGTGCCAGCAGCGAAACAGGGCCTGGCTACACCTTC. This translates into CASSETGPGYTF.

The chain combines TRBV9 with TRBJ2-7, with a possible D match to TRBD1 (5 bases). CDR3 size: 14 residues. V lost 3 bases and J lost 3, with 13 bases in between. The germline V gene encodes CDR1 SGDLS and CDR2 YYNGEE. The CDR3 DNA reads TGTGCCAGCAGCGAGGGGCCGGGCGGCTACGAGCAGTACTTC. Encoded protein: CASSEGPGGYEQYF.

V usage is TRBV7-9 and J usage is TRBJ1-2; D is ambiguous. Germline assignment: CDR1 SEHNR and CDR2 FQNEAQ (reference sequence). The CDR3 runs 13 residues. Trimming cost V 7 bases and J 2 bases, with 11 bases left between them. CDR3 sequence reads: CASTGGGNYGYTF. CDR3 bases: TGTGCCAGCACCGGAGGAGGGAACTATGGCTACACCTTC.

The chain uses TRBV27 and TRBJ1-5; 11 bases are shared with TRBD1. Trimming cost V 0 bases and J 6 bases; bases outside gene matches: 1. The CDR3 sequence is 15 residues long. The germline CDR1 and CDR2 sequences are MNHEY and SMNVEV (reference sequence). CDR3 region: CASSLSGTGGQPQHF. CDR3 DNA sequence: TGTGCCAGCAGTTTATCAGGGACAGGGGGTCAGCCCCAGCATTTT.

This clone came up a few times. J is TRBJ2-5 and V is TRBV6-6; 10 bases agree with TRBD1. Per germline, CDR1 MNHNY and CDR2 SVGAGI (reference sequence). CDR3 size: 14 residues. The V gene end was trimmed by 4 bases and the J gene end by 10 bases; junction bases not matched to a gene: 9. This CDR3 reads CASSSTGTGADQYF. CDR3 DNA sequence: TGTGCCAGCAGTTCAACCGGGACAGGGGCGGACCAGTACTTC.

V usage is TRBV5-6 and J usage is TRBJ1-2; tentative D call: TRBD1 (5 bases). From germline, CDR1 is SGHDT and CDR2 YYEEEE. V gave up 5 bases and J gave up 4 bases, with 18 bases separating them. CDR3 length: 15 amino acids. CDR3 DNA sequence: TGTGCCAGCAGTTACTCCGGGACCGAAACCTATGGCTACACCTTC. Protein product: CASSYSGTETYGYTF. Looking up the rest from reference TRBV5-6 and TRBJ1-2 gives the full variable domain: DAGVTQSPTHLIKTRGQQVTLRCSPKSGHDTVSWYQQALGQGPQFIFQYYEEEERQRGNFPDRFSGHQFPNYSSELNVNALLLGDSALYLCASSYSGTETYGYTFGSGTRLTVV.

The rearrangement links TRBV4-1 to TRBJ1-6; D is perhaps TRBD1 (6 bases). CDR3 size: 16 residues. V dropped 0 bases and J dropped 9 bases, with 15 bases sitting between them. CDR1 and CDR2 (germline): MGHRA, YSYEKL. The DNA for the CDR3 is TGCGCCAGCAGCCAAGAAGAGGGGCAGGGGAGTTCACCCCTCCACTTT. Translation gives CASSQEEGQGSSPLHF.

The chain uses TRBV28 and TRBJ2-7; tentatively, D is TRBD1 (6 bases). V was shortened by 5 bases and J by 0 bases, with 17 bases between the two germline ends. CDR1 is MDHEN and CDR2 is SYDVKM in the germline V gene. The length of the CDR3 is 16 residues. In nucleotides, the CDR3 is TGTGCCAGCAGTGGAACGGACAGACCCAGCTCCTACGAGCAGTACTTC. Translated, it gives CASSGTDRPSSYEQYF.

The chain combines TRBV15 with TRBJ2-7; D is perhaps TRBD1 (5 bases). Trimming shortened V by 0 bases and J by 6 bases, and 9 bases separated the two germline ends. Germline CDR1 LNHNV, CDR2 YYDKDF (reference sequence). The CDR3 contains 13 residues. Here the CDR3 reads CATSRENGAEQYF. The CDR3 coding sequence is TGTGCCACCAGCAGAGAGAATGGGGCCGAGCAGTACTTC.

In nucleotides, the CDR3 is TGCGCCAGCAGCCAAGGAATCCGCGGCACCACAGATACGCAGTATTTT. It codes for CASSQGIRGTTDTQYF. V usage is TRBV4-3 and J usage is TRBJ2-3; D gene uncertain. Trimming stripped 1 base from V and 2 bases from J, with 13 bases between. This CDR3 is 16 amino acids long. Germline V gene sequence: CDR1 LGHNA, CDR2 YSLEER.

Comment on this clone: The junction shows a germline mismatch at one end, possibly a read error. The CDR3 DNA follows: TGCGCCAGCAGCCATTACACCTACAATGAGCAGTTCTTC. It encodes CASSHYTYNEQFF. The chain couples TRBV7-9 to TRBJ2-1; D is undetermined. Germline V gene sequence: CDR1 SEHNR, CDR2 FQNEAQ (reference sequence). CDR3 length: 13 residues.

This clone occurred a few times. CDR3 region: CASSPSSPIQFF. CDR3 nucleotide sequence: TGTGCCAGCTCACCTTCTAGCCCCATTCAGTTCTTC. The rearrangement uses TRBV18 and TRBJ2-1; the D gene is possibly TRBD2 (5 bases). The CDR3 length is 12 residues. With 3 bases removed from V and 13 bases from J, the gap between germline ends came to 13 bases. Per germline, CDR1 KGHSH and CDR2 LQKENI.

The V call is TRBV9, the J call TRBJ1-4; D might be TRBD1 (5 bases). CDR1 and CDR2 (germline): SGDLS, YYNGEE. V lost 2 bases and J lost 13, with 12 bases in between. The CDR3 runs to 12 residues. Written as DNA, the CDR3 is TGTGCCAGCAGCGTCCTATCGGGACCACTGTTTTTT. As protein: CASSVLSGPLFF. Drawing the rest from reference TRBV9 and TRBJ1-4, the complete variable domain is DSGVTQTPKHLITATGQRVTLRCSPRSGDLSVYWYQQSLDQGLQFLIQYYNGEERAKGNILERFSAQQFPDLHSELNLSSLELGDSALYFCASSVLSGPLFFGSGTQLSVL.

In this sample, this clone turned up a few times. This sequence joins TRBV6-9 and TRBJ1-2; D is uncertain. Trimming took 6 bases from V and 8 from J, leaving 13 bases between them. The V gene's germline CDR1 is MNHGY and CDR2 SVAAGI. This CDR3 is built from 12 residues. The CDR3 nucleotides are TGTGCCAGCAGCCTCCCCGGACGAGGCTACACCTTC. Its protein is CASSLPGRGYTF.

The V and J genes are TRBV4-3 and TRBJ2-7; D is perhaps TRBD1 (5 bases). Trimming removed 4 bases from V and 2 bases from J, with 15 bases in between. Germline V gene sequence: CDR1 LGHNA, CDR2 YSLEER. This CDR3 spans 15 amino acids. CDR3 in amino acids: CASSPDQGVAYEQYF. The CDR3 region has the DNA TGCGCCAGCAGCCCCGACCAAGGGGTTGCCTACGAGCAGTACTTC.

In its sample, this clone was seen a few times. J is TRBJ1-6 and V is TRBV6-5; unclear D gene. Trimming left V 10 bases short and J 0 bases short, with 7 bases between. The CDR3 is 13 residues long. Looked up from germline, CDR1 is MNHEY and CDR2 is SVGAGI. CDR3 sequence reads: CATSGSYNSPLHF. CDR3 in DNA: TGTGCCACCTCCGGCTCCTATAATTCACCCCTCCACTTT.